The rows below give T cell receptor beta chains drawn from one sample of a study of T cell responses to AZD1222 COVID-19 vaccine. TCRdb's table, derived via immunoSEQ multiplex PCR, lists solely in-frame clones and lacks some. The data hold 95,000 to 100,000 clones, with 84% observed a single time. The sequencing here drew on peripheral blood, taken 28 days after the second AZD1222 dose. The receptors originated from an adult who received the AZD1222 COVID-19 vaccine. CDR3s include the opening cysteine and the closing phenylalanine or tryptophan. The order of the fields is V gene, J gene, D gene, clone size, CDR3 protein, CDR3 DNA. The D gene is left open where the match is weak. The size of a clone is reported for some rows only, either as once, few or many, or as a class for expanded clones.

v_call: TRBV4-3
j_call: TRBJ2-7
d_call: TRBD2
clone_size: -
cdr3_aa: CASSQGLAGTYEQYF
cdr3_nt: TGCGCCAGCAGCCAAGGACTAGCGGGGACCTACGAGCAGTACTTC

v_call: TRBV11-3
j_call: TRBJ1-1
d_call: -
clone_size: -
cdr3_aa: CASSSRTGSFF
cdr3_nt: TGTGCCAGCAGCTCCCGGACGGGGTCTTTCTTT

v_call: TRBV19
j_call: TRBJ2-7
d_call: TRBD1
clone_size: -
cdr3_aa: CASSSGQGDSYEQYF
cdr3_nt: TGTGCCAGTAGTTCCGGACAGGGAGACTCCTACGAGCAGTACTTC

v_call: TRBV11-3
j_call: TRBJ2-1
d_call: TRBD2
clone_size: -
cdr3_aa: CASSPGSGRLNEQFF
cdr3_nt: TGTGCCAGCAGCCCAGGGAGCGGGAGGCTCAATGAGCAGTTCTTC

v_call: TRBV20-1
j_call: TRBJ2-7
d_call: -
clone_size: -
cdr3_aa: CSAWRGGEQYF
cdr3_nt: TGCAGTGCCTGGAGGGGAGGCGAGCAGTACTTC

v_call: TRBV29-1
j_call: TRBJ1-6
d_call: -
clone_size: -
cdr3_aa: CSVQTATPSGNSPLHF
cdr3_nt: TGCAGCGTCCAAACGGCCACCCCTTCTGGGAATTCACCCCTCCACTTT

v_call: TRBV5-1
j_call: TRBJ2-5
d_call: -
clone_size: -
cdr3_aa: CASSLGRQGETQYF
cdr3_nt: TGCGCCAGCAGCTTGGGCCGGCAGGGAGAGACCCAGTACTTC

v_call: TRBV7-2
j_call: TRBJ2-3
d_call: TRBD2
clone_size: -
cdr3_aa: CASSSSGRIRVLSTDTQYF
cdr3_nt: TGTGCCAGCAGCTCTAGCGGGAGGATACGGGTCCTAAGCACAGATACGCAGTATTTT

v_call: TRBV19
j_call: TRBJ1-1
d_call: -
clone_size: -
cdr3_aa: CASSRAPYPNTEAFF
cdr3_nt: TGTGCCAGTAGCCGCGCCCCGTACCCGAACACTGAAGCTTTCTTT

v_call: TRBV5-1
j_call: TRBJ1-1
d_call: -
clone_size: -
cdr3_aa: CASSSPATGDTEAFF
cdr3_nt: TGCGCCAGCAGCTCTCCCGCAACTGGGGACACTGAAGCTTTCTTT

v_call: TRBV6-1
j_call: TRBJ2-7
d_call: TRBD1
clone_size: -
cdr3_aa: CASSATADRLSYEQYF
cdr3_nt: TGTGCCAGCAGTGCCACCGCGGACAGGCTTTCCTACGAGCAGTACTTC

v_call: TRBV7-9
j_call: TRBJ1-1
d_call: TRBD1
clone_size: -
cdr3_aa: CASTLRGQGHTEAFF
cdr3_nt: TGTGCCAGCACCCTTAGGGGGCAGGGTCACACTGAAGCTTTCTTT

v_call: TRBV7-8
j_call: TRBJ1-6
d_call: -
clone_size: -
cdr3_aa: CASSLQQGQFPPLHF
cdr3_nt: TGTGCCAGCAGCTTACAACAGGGTCAATTCCCACCCCTCCACTTT

v_call: TRBV4-3
j_call: TRBJ2-5
d_call: TRBD2
clone_size: -
cdr3_aa: CASSRGSGLKETQYF
cdr3_nt: TGCGCCAGCAGCCGGGGTAGCGGGTTGAAAGAGACCCAGTACTTC

v_call: TRBV6-5
j_call: TRBJ1-2
d_call: -
clone_size: few
cdr3_aa: CASSTNYGYTF
cdr3_nt: TGTGCCAGCAGCACAAACTATGGCTACACCTTC

v_call: TRBV5-1
j_call: TRBJ2-7
d_call: -
clone_size: -
cdr3_aa: CASSLGWSGTAYEQYF
cdr3_nt: TGCGCCAGCAGCTTGGGTTGGAGCGGGACAGCCTACGAGCAGTACTTC

v_call: TRBV21-1
j_call: TRBJ1-5
d_call: -
clone_size: -
cdr3_aa: CASSRRDRTRNQPQHF
cdr3_nt: TGTGCCAGCAGCCGCAGGGACCGAACGAGGAATCAGCCCCAGCATTTT

v_call: TRBV7-2
j_call: TRBJ2-1
d_call: TRBD1
clone_size: -
cdr3_aa: CASSANTGVSEQFF
cdr3_nt: TGTGCCAGCAGCGCCAATACAGGGGTTTCAGAGCAGTTCTTC

v_call: TRBV28
j_call: TRBJ1-2
d_call: TRBD1
clone_size: -
cdr3_aa: CASSGTGDNYGYTF
cdr3_nt: TGTGCCAGTTCCGGGACAGGGGATAACTATGGCTACACCTTC

v_call: TRBV9
j_call: TRBJ1-3
d_call: -
clone_size: -
cdr3_aa: CASSVGQAGNTIYF
cdr3_nt: TGTGCCAGCAGCGTAGGACAGGCCGGAAACACCATATATTTT

v_call: TRBV27
j_call: TRBJ1-1
d_call: TRBD1
clone_size: -
cdr3_aa: CASSWTGMNTEAFF
cdr3_nt: TGTGCCAGCAGTTGGACAGGGATGAACACTGAAGCTTTCTTT

v_call: TRBV6-5
j_call: TRBJ2-7
d_call: -
clone_size: -
cdr3_aa: CASSYAQSRASEQYF
cdr3_nt: TGTGCCAGCAGTTACGCGCAGTCCCGGGCGAGCGAGCAGTACTTC

v_call: TRBV6-6
j_call: TRBJ1-1
d_call: TRBD1
clone_size: -
cdr3_aa: CASSSSSGTGNTEAFF
cdr3_nt: TGTGCCAGCAGTTCCTCATCCGGGACAGGGAACACTGAAGCTTTCTTT

v_call: TRBV3-1/TRBV3-2
j_call: TRBJ2-7
d_call: -
clone_size: -
cdr3_aa: CASSQGFYEQYF
cdr3_nt: TGTGCCAGCAGCCAAGGGTTTTACGAGCAGTACTTC

v_call: TRBV12-3/TRBV12-4
j_call: TRBJ1-3
d_call: -
clone_size: -
cdr3_aa: CASSNPALNTIYF
cdr3_nt: TGTGCCAGCAGTAACCCGGCCCTAAACACCATATATTTT

v_call: TRBV4-1
j_call: TRBJ2-1
d_call: -
clone_size: -
cdr3_aa: CATYSGGEQFF
cdr3_nt: TGCGCCACTTACTCTGGCGGTGAGCAGTTCTTC

v_call: TRBV29-1
j_call: TRBJ2-7
d_call: TRBD1
clone_size: -
cdr3_aa: CSVLGQGGYEQYF
cdr3_nt: TGCAGCGTTCTAGGACAGGGAGGCTACGAGCAGTACTTC

v_call: TRBV29-1
j_call: TRBJ1-5
d_call: TRBD1
clone_size: -
cdr3_aa: CSVATGGFQPQHF
cdr3_nt: TGCAGCGTTGCCACAGGGGGCTTTCAGCCCCAGCATTTT

v_call: TRBV7-2
j_call: TRBJ1-2
d_call: -
clone_size: -
cdr3_aa: CASSSPANYGYTF
cdr3_nt: TGTGCCAGCAGCTCCCCAGCTAACTATGGCTACACCTTC

v_call: TRBV11-3
j_call: TRBJ2-2
d_call: -
clone_size: -
cdr3_aa: CASSRTWSAGELFF
cdr3_nt: TGTGCCAGCAGCCGAACGTGGAGTGCCGGGGAGCTGTTTTTT

v_call: TRBV11-2
j_call: TRBJ2-3
d_call: TRBD2
clone_size: once
cdr3_aa: CASSLKGGGDTDTQYF
cdr3_nt: TGTGCCAGCAGCTTAAAGGGCGGGGGGGACACAGATACGCAGTATTTT

v_call: TRBV15
j_call: TRBJ2-7
d_call: TRBD1
clone_size: -
cdr3_aa: CATSRDGGQASRDF
cdr3_nt: TGTGCCACCAGCAGAGATGGTGGACAGGCAAGCCGGGACTTC

v_call: TRBV5-1
j_call: TRBJ2-2
d_call: -
clone_size: -
cdr3_aa: CASTIGGSNTGELFF
cdr3_nt: TGCGCCAGCACCATTGGAGGGTCGAACACCGGGGAGCTGTTTTTT

v_call: TRBV3-1/TRBV3-2
j_call: TRBJ2-3
d_call: -
clone_size: few
cdr3_aa: CASSPEVRPTDTQYF
cdr3_nt: TGTGCCAGCAGCCCCGAAGTCAGGCCTACAGATACGCAGTATTTT

v_call: TRBV7-3
j_call: TRBJ2-3
d_call: TRBD1
clone_size: -
cdr3_aa: CASSLDRYTDTQYF
cdr3_nt: TGTGCCAGCAGCCTGGACAGGTACACAGATACGCAGTATTTT

v_call: TRBV5-4
j_call: TRBJ1-2
d_call: -
clone_size: -
cdr3_aa: CASSGDGGYYGYTF
cdr3_nt: TGTGCCAGCAGCGGGGACGGTGGATACTATGGCTACACCTTC

v_call: TRBV2
j_call: TRBJ2-6
d_call: -
clone_size: -
cdr3_aa: CASGGSHGANVLTF
cdr3_nt: TGTGCCAGCGGGGGTAGTCACGGGGCCAACGTCCTGACTTTC

v_call: TRBV7-9
j_call: TRBJ2-5
d_call: -
clone_size: -
cdr3_aa: CASSFHQGEETQYF
cdr3_nt: TGTGCCAGCAGCTTCCATCAAGGGGAAGAGACCCAGTACTTC

v_call: TRBV6-2/TRBV6-3
j_call: TRBJ2-1
d_call: -
clone_size: -
cdr3_aa: CASSFSYNEQFF
cdr3_nt: TGTGCCAGCAGTTTTTCCTACAATGAGCAGTTCTTC

v_call: TRBV11-2
j_call: TRBJ1-1
d_call: -
clone_size: -
cdr3_aa: CASLARVGNTEAFF
cdr3_nt: TGTGCCAGCTTGGCCAGGGTTGGGAACACTGAAGCTTTCTTT

v_call: TRBV27
j_call: TRBJ2-6
d_call: -
clone_size: -
cdr3_aa: CASSLLGANVLTF
cdr3_nt: TGTGCCAGCAGTTTGTTGGGGGCCAACGTCCTGACTTTC

v_call: TRBV5-6
j_call: TRBJ1-5
d_call: -
clone_size: few
cdr3_aa: CASSSLTRGQGPQPQHF
cdr3_nt: TGTGCCAGCAGCTCACTGACACGAGGGCAGGGGCCTCAGCCCCAGCATTTT

v_call: TRBV9
j_call: TRBJ1-2
d_call: -
clone_size: -
cdr3_aa: CASSVVQGGGYTF
cdr3_nt: TGTGCCAGCAGCGTAGTCCAGGGCGGGGGCTACACCTTC

v_call: TRBV5-4
j_call: TRBJ1-2
d_call: -
clone_size: -
cdr3_aa: CASSRGFGGYGYTF
cdr3_nt: TGTGCCAGCAGTCGGGGGTTCGGGGGATATGGCTACACCTTC

v_call: TRBV11-2
j_call: TRBJ1-1
d_call: -
clone_size: -
cdr3_aa: CASTYPPGGTEAFF
cdr3_nt: TGTGCCAGCACCTACCCGCCTGGGGGCACTGAAGCTTTCTTT

v_call: TRBV9
j_call: TRBJ2-3
d_call: -
clone_size: -
cdr3_aa: CASSVAGGTNTDTQYF
cdr3_nt: TGTGCCAGCAGCGTAGCGGGCGGGACAAACACAGATACGCAGTATTTT

v_call: TRBV2
j_call: TRBJ2-1
d_call: TRBD1
clone_size: -
cdr3_aa: CASSATGAQFF
cdr3_nt: TGTGCCAGCAGTGCGACAGGGGCCCAGTTCTTC

v_call: TRBV18
j_call: TRBJ1-3
d_call: -
clone_size: -
cdr3_aa: CASSPDTNSGNTIYF
cdr3_nt: TGTGCCAGCTCACCGGACACAAACTCTGGAAACACCATATATTTT

v_call: TRBV20-1
j_call: TRBJ2-1
d_call: -
clone_size: -
cdr3_aa: CSAGFLNEQFF
cdr3_nt: TGCAGTGCTGGCTTTCTCAATGAGCAGTTCTTC

v_call: TRBV5-1
j_call: TRBJ2-2
d_call: -
clone_size: once
cdr3_aa: CASSLVGMTGELFF
cdr3_nt: TGCGCCAGCAGCTTGGTAGGGATGACCGGGGAGCTGTTTTTT

v_call: TRBV27
j_call: TRBJ2-5
d_call: TRBD2
clone_size: -
cdr3_aa: CASSLAGGARETQYF
cdr3_nt: TGTGCCAGCAGTTTAGCGGGAGGAGCGCGTGAGACCCAGTACTTC

v_call: TRBV30
j_call: TRBJ1-2
d_call: -
clone_size: once
cdr3_aa: CAWSVLRGGMDGYTF
cdr3_nt: TGTGCCTGGAGTGTACTTCGAGGGGGAATGGATGGCTACACCTTC

v_call: TRBV7-3
j_call: TRBJ2-7
d_call: -
clone_size: few
cdr3_aa: CASSLEGRGAEQYF
cdr3_nt: TGTGCCAGCAGCTTAGAAGGCAGGGGGGCCGAGCAGTACTTC

v_call: TRBV2
j_call: TRBJ1-6
d_call: -
clone_size: -
cdr3_aa: CASSGEDNSPLHF
cdr3_nt: TGTGCCAGCTCGGGGGAAGACAATTCACCCCTCCACTTT

v_call: TRBV30
j_call: TRBJ2-7
d_call: TRBD2
clone_size: -
cdr3_aa: CAWSVWASGYEQYF
cdr3_nt: TGTGCCTGGAGTGTATGGGCTAGCGGCTACGAGCAGTACTTC

v_call: TRBV7-9
j_call: TRBJ1-1
d_call: -
clone_size: once
cdr3_aa: CASSSTGNTEAFF
cdr3_nt: TGTGCCAGCAGCTCTACAGGTAACACTGAAGCTTTCTTT

v_call: TRBV7-7
j_call: TRBJ2-3
d_call: -
clone_size: -
cdr3_aa: CASSLDSSDTQYF
cdr3_nt: TGTGCCAGCAGCTTGGACAGTTCAGATACGCAGTATTTT

v_call: TRBV9
j_call: TRBJ2-2
d_call: -
clone_size: -
cdr3_aa: CASSVGGASWTGELFF
cdr3_nt: TGTGCCAGCAGCGTCGGAGGGGCGAGTTGGACCGGGGAGCTGTTTTTT

v_call: TRBV7-2
j_call: TRBJ2-5
d_call: -
clone_size: -
cdr3_aa: CASSPSRSGGGRETQYF
cdr3_nt: TGTGCCAGCAGCCCGTCAAGGTCCGGGGGAGGAAGAGAGACCCAGTACTTC

v_call: TRBV3-1/TRBV3-2
j_call: TRBJ2-7
d_call: TRBD1
clone_size: -
cdr3_aa: CASSPGTGYEQYF
cdr3_nt: TGTGCCAGCAGCCCAGGGACAGGCTACGAGCAGTACTTC